This section outlines one T cell receptor beta chain sequence together with its context. Antigen: not known. ViraFEST expansion of antigen-specific CD4+ T cells with viral peptide pools preceded sequencing. Culture proceeded for under twelve days, and CD4+ T cells were then isolated. Infection dated between March and December 2020, before the Alpha, Beta and Delta variants reached the United States. Repertoires were generated with immunoSEQ multiplex PCR, while TCRdb's copy carries only in-frame clones and drops some. The top ten clones hold more than 15% of a sample with 26,000 or so clones, approximately 80% of them seen once. This specimen belongs to a study of vaccination effects on CD4 cells after COVID-19. Overall study: Both of the two convalescent patients gave a sample, one 16 days and one a week before vaccination.

This CDR3 contains 13 residues. The J segment lost 7 bases and the V segment lost 0 bases, leaving 5 bases of the junction unmatched. From germline, CDR1 is GTSNPN and CDR2 SVGIG (reference sequence). This material consisted of CD4+ T cells from PBMCs cultured with HCoV-NL63 spike peptides, taken before COVID-19 vaccination. This clonotype was sampled from a human donor who had a prior SARS-CoV-2 infection. This chain links TRBV30 with TRBJ2-7, with 8 bases that match TRBD2. The CDR3 bases are TGTGCCTGGAGTGTAAAGGCTAGCGGGGAGCAGTACTTC. Amino acids: CAWSVKASGEQYF.